Listed below are T cell receptor beta chains from one sample, sequenced in a study of shared clonotypes between healthy human individuals. This table comes from immunoSEQ multiplex PCR, and its TCRdb copy is limited to in-frame clones, with some not included. The table has about 870,000 clones, 80% to 95% seen once; the top ten hold around 24%. Material for sequencing was naive CD8+ T cells sorted from blood. Receptors originate from a young man in good health. CDR3s include the opening cysteine and the closing phenylalanine or tryptophan. The D gene is left open where the match is weak. Expanded clones get a size class; other rows say once, few or many, or leave the size out.

v_call	clone_size	d_call	j_call	cdr3_nt	cdr3_aa
TRBV27	.	.	TRBJ2-7	TGTGCCAGCAGTTCCTCCTCATACGAGCAGTACTTC	CASSSSSYEQYF
TRBV19	.	.	TRBJ2-1	TGTGCCAGTAGTATAAGCCCTTCTCCCTACAATGAGCAGTTCTTC	CASSISPSPYNEQFF
TRBV11-2	.	.	TRBJ2-4	TGTGCCAGCAGCTTAGCCCGGGGAACTGACATTCAGTACTTC	CASSLARGTDIQYF
TRBV4-3	.	TRBD2	TRBJ2-1	TGCGCCAGCAGCGCGCGGGAGGGCTGGGACAATGAGCAGTTCTTC	CASSAREGWDNEQFF
TRBV11-2	.	.	TRBJ2-1	TGTGCCAGCACCATTGAAAACCCCTACAATGAGCAGTTCTTC	CASTIENPYNEQFF
TRBV14	.	TRBD2	TRBJ2-7	TGTGCCAGCAGCCACCCGTCTAGCGGGATCCCCTACGAGCAGTACTTC	CASSHPSSGIPYEQYF
TRBV30	.	TRBD1	TRBJ2-3	TGTGCCTGGAGCTGGGGGACAGGGATCACAGATACGCAGTATTTT	CAWSWGTGITDTQYF
TRBV2	.	TRBD1	TRBJ1-2	TGTGCCAGCAGCTTAACCAGGGACAGGGGTTTGAATGGCTACACCTTC	CASSLTRDRGLNGYTF
TRBV13	.	.	TRBJ1-5	TGTGCCAGCAGCTTAGGCCCCCCCGGGCAGGGCAATCAGCCCCAGCATTTT	CASSLGPPGQGNQPQHF
TRBV9	.	.	TRBJ2-7	TGTGCCAGCAGCGTAGACGGTTTCTCCTACGAGCAGTACTTC	CASSVDGFSYEQYF
TRBV27	.	.	TRBJ2-7	TGTGCCAGCAGTTCCTACCAGGGTTTCTACGAGCAGTACTTC	CASSSYQGFYEQYF
TRBV28	.	.	TRBJ2-7	TGTGCCAGCAGTGGCCCGAACCTCTACGAGCAGTACTTC	CASSGPNLYEQYF
TRBV27	.	TRBD2	TRBJ2-7	TGTGCCAGCAGGCGGGGACTAGCGGGAGGTTACGAGCAGTACTTC	CASRRGLAGGYEQYF
TRBV28	.	.	TRBJ2-1	TGTGCCAGCAGTTTCGGGCTGGACCTTTACAATGAGCAGTTCTTC	CASSFGLDLYNEQFF
TRBV7-9	few	.	TRBJ2-2	TGTGCCAGCTCCTTAGGGGCGGACACCGGGGAGCTGTTTTTT	CASSLGADTGELFF
TRBV10-1	once	.	TRBJ2-7	TGCGCCAGCAGTACAGGGACCTACGAGCAGTACTTC	CASSTGTYEQYF
TRBV28	.	.	TRBJ2-2	TGTGCCAGCAGTTTCTCCCGCCCCGCGAACACCGGGGAGCTGTTTTTT	CASSFSRPANTGELFF
TRBV5-1	.	.	TRBJ2-7	TGTGCCAGCAGCGTGGGGAACGAGCAGTACTTC	CASSVGNEQYF
TRBV4-3	.	.	TRBJ2-7	TGCGCCAGCAGTCCAGGGATTAATTACGAGCAGTACTTC	CASSPGINYEQYF
TRBV7-9	.	TRBD1	TRBJ1-1	TGTGCCAGCAGCTTAACGGCGACGCGACAGGGCTACACTGAAGCTTTCTTT	CASSLTATRQGYTEAFF
TRBV28	.	.	TRBJ1-2	TGTGCCATCACATATAACTATGGCTACACCTTC	CAITYNYGYTF
TRBV5-1	.	TRBD1	TRBJ1-2	TGCGCCAGCAGCGTAGGGGGACAGAGCTATGGCTACACCTTC	CASSVGGQSYGYTF
TRBV5-1	.	.	TRBJ2-3	TGCGCCAGCAGCTTGGTCATCAGCCTAGATACGCAGTATTTT	CASSLVISLDTQYF
TRBV27	.	.	TRBJ2-7	TGTGCCAGCAGTTTTTTCGGCGAGCAGTACTTC	CASSFFGEQYF
TRBV7-8	once	.	TRBJ2-7	TGTGCCAGCAGCTTATCCACAGGGGCGGGAGGAATCGGGCAGTACTTC	CASSLSTGAGGIGQYF
TRBV19	.	.	TRBJ1-5	TGTGCCAGTAGTATAACTACAGGGATCAATCAGCCCCAGCATTTT	CASSITTGINQPQHF
TRBV11-3	.	TRBD2	TRBJ2-2	TGTGCCAGCAGCCTACGACCGGGACTAGCGGGAGGTGGTCCCGGGGAGCTGTTTTTT	CASSLRPGLAGGGPGELFF
TRBV11-2	.	TRBD2	TRBJ2-5	TGTGCCAGCAGCTTAGGTTGGCGGGGGGAAGAGACCCAGTACTTC	CASSLGWRGEETQYF
TRBV27	.	.	TRBJ2-7	TGTGCCAGCAGTTTCACTTCGACAGGCTCCTACGAGCAGTACTTC	CASSFTSTGSYEQYF
TRBV6-5	.	.	TRBJ2-7	TGTGCCAGCAGTTACGAGCGGTCCTACGAGCAGTACTTC	CASSYERSYEQYF
TRBV11-2	.	.	TRBJ2-7	TGTGCCAGCAGCTTAGAGGCTTATTACGAGCAGTACTTC	CASSLEAYYEQYF
TRBV7-8	.	TRBD2	TRBJ2-1	TGTGCCAGCAGACTACTAGCGGGAGGGCCCCATGAGCAGTTCTTC	CASRLLAGGPHEQFF
TRBV14	.	.	TRBJ2-2	TGTGCCAGCAGCCTTGGGTACGGGGAGCTGTTTTTT	CASSLGYGELFF
TRBV30	.	.	TRBJ2-1	TGTGCCTGGAGTGTATCGCAGGGTTGGGCCAATGAGCAGTTCTTC	CAWSVSQGWANEQFF
TRBV5-8	.	.	TRBJ1-4	TGTGCCAGCAGCTTGGGACTTTCAACTAATGAAAAACTGTTTTTT	CASSLGLSTNEKLFF
TRBV28	.	TRBD1	TRBJ1-5	TGTGCCAGCAGTTTGGGACAGGGGTATCGTCAGCCCCAGCATTTT	CASSLGQGYRQPQHF
TRBV11-2	.	.	TRBJ2-7	TGTGCCAGCAGCTTAGATCCTGCAGGGATAACCTACGAGCAGTACTTC	CASSLDPAGITYEQYF
TRBV5-4	.	.	TRBJ2-1	TGTGCCAGCAGCTTGCTAGTGGGAGATGAGCAGTTCTTC	CASSLLVGDEQFF
TRBV10-3	.	.	TRBJ2-3	TGTGCCATCATGAGTCGGAATAGCACAGATACGCAGTATTTT	CAIMSRNSTDTQYF
TRBV11-2	.	TRBD2	TRBJ2-7	TGTGCCAGCAGCTTGACTAGCGGTACATCCTACGAGCAGTACTTC	CASSLTSGTSYEQYF
TRBV25-1	few	.	TRBJ1-3	TGTGCCAGCAGTGGCATAGGTCTCTCTGGAAACACCATATATTTT	CASSGIGLSGNTIYF
TRBV14	.	.	TRBJ2-3	TGTGCCAGCAGCCAAGAGGGGAGACAGTTTAAGTTGGCAGATACGCAGTATTTT	CASSQEGRQFKLADTQYF
TRBV2	.	TRBD1	TRBJ1-4	TGTGCCAGCAGTGAAGGTCCGACAGGGGGAAAACTGTTTTTT	CASSEGPTGGKLFF
TRBV5-6	few	.	TRBJ2-7	TGTGCCAGCAGCTTTGACGACGGCTACGAGCAGTACTTC	CASSFDDGYEQYF
TRBV9	.	.	TRBJ1-2	TGTGCCAGCAGCGTAGTCACCGGACCGGACCCTTATTTCTATGGCTACACCTTC	CASSVVTGPDPYFYGYTF
TRBV29-1	once	.	TRBJ1-1	TGCAGCGTTGGGTACATGAACACTGAAGCTTTCTTT	CSVGYMNTEAFF
TRBV28	few	.	TRBJ2-7	TGTGCCAGCAGTTTCTTGTACGAGCAGTACTTC	CASSFLYEQYF
TRBV27	.	.	TRBJ2-7	TGTGCCAGCAGTTTATCGGTTGGGCAGGGCGGGTACGAGCAGTACTTC	CASSLSVGQGGYEQYF